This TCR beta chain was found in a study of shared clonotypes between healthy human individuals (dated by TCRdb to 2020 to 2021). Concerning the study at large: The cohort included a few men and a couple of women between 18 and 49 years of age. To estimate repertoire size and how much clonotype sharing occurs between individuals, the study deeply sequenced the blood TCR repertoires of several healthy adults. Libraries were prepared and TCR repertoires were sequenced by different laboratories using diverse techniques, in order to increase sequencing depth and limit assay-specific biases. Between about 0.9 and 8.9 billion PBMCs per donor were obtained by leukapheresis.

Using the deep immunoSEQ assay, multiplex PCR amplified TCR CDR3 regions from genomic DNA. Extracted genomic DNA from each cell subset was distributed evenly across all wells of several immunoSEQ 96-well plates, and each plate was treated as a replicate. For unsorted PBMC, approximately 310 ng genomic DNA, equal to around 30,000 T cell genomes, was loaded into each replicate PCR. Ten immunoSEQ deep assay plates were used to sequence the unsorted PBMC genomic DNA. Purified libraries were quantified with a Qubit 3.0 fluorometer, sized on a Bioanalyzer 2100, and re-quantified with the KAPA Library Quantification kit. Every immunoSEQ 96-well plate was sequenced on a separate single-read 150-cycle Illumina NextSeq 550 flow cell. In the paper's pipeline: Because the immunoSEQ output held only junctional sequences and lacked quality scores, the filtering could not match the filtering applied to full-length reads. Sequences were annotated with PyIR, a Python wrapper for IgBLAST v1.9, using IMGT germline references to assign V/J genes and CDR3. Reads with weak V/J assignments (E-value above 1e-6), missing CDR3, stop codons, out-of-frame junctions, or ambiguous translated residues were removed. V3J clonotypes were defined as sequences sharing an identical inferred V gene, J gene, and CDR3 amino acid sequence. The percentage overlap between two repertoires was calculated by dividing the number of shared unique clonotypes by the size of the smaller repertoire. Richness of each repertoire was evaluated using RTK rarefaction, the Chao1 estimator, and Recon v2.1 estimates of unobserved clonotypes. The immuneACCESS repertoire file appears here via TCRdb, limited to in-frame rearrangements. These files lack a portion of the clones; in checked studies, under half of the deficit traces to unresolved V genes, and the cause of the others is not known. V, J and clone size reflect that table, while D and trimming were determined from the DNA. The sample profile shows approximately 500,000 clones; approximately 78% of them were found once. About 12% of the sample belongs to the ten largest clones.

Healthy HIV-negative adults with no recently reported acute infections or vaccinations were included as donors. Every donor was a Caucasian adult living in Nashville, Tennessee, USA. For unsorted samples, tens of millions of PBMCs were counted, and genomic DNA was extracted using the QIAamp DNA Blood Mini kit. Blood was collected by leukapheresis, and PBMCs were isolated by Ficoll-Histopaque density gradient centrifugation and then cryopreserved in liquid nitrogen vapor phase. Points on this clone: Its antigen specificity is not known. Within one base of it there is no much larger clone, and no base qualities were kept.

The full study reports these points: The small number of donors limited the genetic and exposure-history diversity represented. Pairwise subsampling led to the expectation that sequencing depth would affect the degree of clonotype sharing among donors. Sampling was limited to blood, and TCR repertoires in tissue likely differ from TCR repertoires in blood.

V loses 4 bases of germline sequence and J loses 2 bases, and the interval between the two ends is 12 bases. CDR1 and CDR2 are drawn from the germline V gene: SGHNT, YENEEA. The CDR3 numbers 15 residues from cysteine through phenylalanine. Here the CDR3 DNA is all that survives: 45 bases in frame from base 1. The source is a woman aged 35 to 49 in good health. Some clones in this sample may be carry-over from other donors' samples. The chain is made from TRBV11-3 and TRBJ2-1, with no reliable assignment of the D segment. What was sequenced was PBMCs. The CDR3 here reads CASSSGPAAYNEQFF. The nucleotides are TGTGCCAGCAGCTCCGGGCCGGCGGCCTACAATGAGCAGTTCTTC.